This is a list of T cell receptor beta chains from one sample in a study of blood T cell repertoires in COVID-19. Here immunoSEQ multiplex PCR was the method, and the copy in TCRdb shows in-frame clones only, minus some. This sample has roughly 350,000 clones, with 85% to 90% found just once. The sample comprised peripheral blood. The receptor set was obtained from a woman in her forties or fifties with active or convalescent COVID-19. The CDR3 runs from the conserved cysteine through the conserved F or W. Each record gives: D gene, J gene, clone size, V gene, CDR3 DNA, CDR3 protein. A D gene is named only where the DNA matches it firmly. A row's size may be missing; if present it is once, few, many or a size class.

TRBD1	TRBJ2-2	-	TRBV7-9	TGTGCCAGCAGCTTGGAGAGGACAGGGAAAATCACCGGGGAGCTGTTTTTT	CASSLERTGKITGELFF
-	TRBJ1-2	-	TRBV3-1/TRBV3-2	TGTGCCAGCAGCCAAGTGCCCAGGGCGGACTATGGCTACACCTTC	CASSQVPRADYGYTF
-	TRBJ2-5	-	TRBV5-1	TGCGCCAGCAGCTTGTTGACAGGGAGGATCCCCCTACAAGAGACCCAGTACTTC	CASSLLTGRIPLQETQYF
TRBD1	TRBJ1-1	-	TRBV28	TGTGCCAGCAGTTGGGACAGCGGGCGGACTGAAGCTTTCTTT	CASSWDSGRTEAFF
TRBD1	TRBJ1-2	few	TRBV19	TGTGCCAGTAGTATAGCGGGAGACAGGGGCAACTATGGCTACACCTTC	CASSIAGDRGNYGYTF
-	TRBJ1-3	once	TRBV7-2	TGTGCCAGCAGCCCCCGGAACCGGGTTCCTGGAAACACCATATATTTT	CASSPRNRVPGNTIYF
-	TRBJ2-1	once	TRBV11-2	TGTGCCAGCAGCCCCCGAGGGCAGGGAGGTGAGCAGTTCTTC	CASSPRGQGGEQFF
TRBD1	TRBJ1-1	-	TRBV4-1	TGCGCCAGCAGCCAAGGACGACTGGACAGGACTGAAGCTTTCTTT	CASSQGRLDRTEAFF
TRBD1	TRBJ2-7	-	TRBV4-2	TGTGCCAGCAGCCGCCACTCTGGGACAGGTACACCGGAGCAGTACTTC	CASSRHSGTGTPEQYF
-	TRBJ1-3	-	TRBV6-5	TGTGCCAGCATAGGGGGATCTGGAAACACCATATATTTT	CASIGGSGNTIYF
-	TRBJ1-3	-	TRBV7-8	TGTGCCAGCAGCCGAGCACAGGGTTCTGGAAACACCATATATTTT	CASSRAQGSGNTIYF
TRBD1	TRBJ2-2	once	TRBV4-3	TGCGCCAGCAGCTCTTCACAGGGGAAGGGAACCGGGGAGCTGTTTTTT	CASSSSQGKGTGELFF
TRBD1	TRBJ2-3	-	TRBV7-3	TGTGCCAGCAGCTCGGGACAGCTAAATTATGGAGATACGCAGTATTTT	CASSSGQLNYGDTQYF
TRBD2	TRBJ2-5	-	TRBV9	TGTGCCAGCAGCGTACTGAGCGGGAGGTTGGAGACCCAGTACTTC	CASSVLSGRLETQYF
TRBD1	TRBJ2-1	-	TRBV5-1	TGCGCCAGCACCAGGACAGGGGGCTACAATGAGCAGTTCTTC	CASTRTGGYNEQFF
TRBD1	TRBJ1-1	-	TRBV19	TGTGCCAGTAGTATCCGACAGGGGTTGGGGAACACTGAAGCTTTCTTT	CASSIRQGLGNTEAFF
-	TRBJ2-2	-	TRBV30	TGTGCCTGGAGTGACAGGTCCGGGGAGCTGTTTTTT	CAWSDRSGELFF
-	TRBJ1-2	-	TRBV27	TGTGCCAGCGGTAAACTTGGGACTGACTATGGCTACACCTTC	CASGKLGTDYGYTF
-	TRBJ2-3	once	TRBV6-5	TGTGCCAGCAGTCCGCTAGACACAGGGTCACAGTATTTT	CASSPLDTGSQYF
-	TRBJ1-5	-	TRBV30	TGTGCCTGGACGGGACAAGGCAATCAGCCCCAGCATTTT	CAWTGQGNQPQHF
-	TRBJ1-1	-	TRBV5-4	TGTGCCAGCAGCTCGTCAGGGGACACTGAAGCTTTCTTT	CASSSSGDTEAFF
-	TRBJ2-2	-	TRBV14	TGTGCCAGCAGCCAAGACCCCCAGGGGACCAAGGTCGGGGAGCTGTTTTTT	CASSQDPQGTKVGELFF
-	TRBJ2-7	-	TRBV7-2	TGTGCCAGCAGCTTAGAACTATCCTCCTACGAGCAGTACTTC	CASSLELSSYEQYF
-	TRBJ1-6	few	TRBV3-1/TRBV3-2	TGTGCCAGCAGCCAAGGAGCGCTGGGATCCAGTGGGAGTTCACCCCTCCACTTT	CASSQGALGSSGSSPLHF
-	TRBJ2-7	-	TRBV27	TGTGCCAGCAGTCTCCTCCCAGGGGACGAGCAGTACTTC	CASSLLPGDEQYF
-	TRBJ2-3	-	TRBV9	TGTGCCAGCAGCCACAGCGCCTCCGGGACACTCACAGATACGCAGTATTTT	CASSHSASGTLTDTQYF
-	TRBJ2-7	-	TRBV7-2	TGTGCCAGCAGCTCCGGACAGAACTACGAGCAGTACTTC	CASSSGQNYEQYF
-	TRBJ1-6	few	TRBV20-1	TGCAGTGCTAGAGATAAGCTTATTCCCCATTTT	CSARDKLIPHF
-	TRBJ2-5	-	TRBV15	TGTGCCACCAGCCCAGACAGGAGTCAAGAGACCCAGTACTTC	CATSPDRSQETQYF
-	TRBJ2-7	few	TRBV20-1	TGCAGTGCTAGTGCCTCCTCCTACGAGCAGTACTTC	CSASASSYEQYF
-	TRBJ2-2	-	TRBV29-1	TGCAGCGTTGAAGGGTCGGCCGGGGAGCTGTTTTTT	CSVEGSAGELFF
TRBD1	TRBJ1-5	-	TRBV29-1	TGCAGCGTTCGTGACAGGGTGGGGAATCAGCCCCAGCATTTT	CSVRDRVGNQPQHF
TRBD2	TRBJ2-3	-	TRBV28	TGTGCCAGCAGTTTCGGGGGGGGTAGATCAGATACGCAGTATTTT	CASSFGGGRSDTQYF
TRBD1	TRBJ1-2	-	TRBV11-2	TGTGCCAGCAGCGGGTACAGGGGGCGCAACTATGGCTACACCTTC	CASSGYRGRNYGYTF
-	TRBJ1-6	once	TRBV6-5	TGTGCCAGCAGTTACGGGAGGGGACGGCCCCTCCACTTT	CASSYGRGRPLHF
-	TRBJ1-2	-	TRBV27	TGTGCCAGCAGTTCAGCTTACCAGGGTCGGACGCGAGGCTACACCTTC	CASSSAYQGRTRGYTF
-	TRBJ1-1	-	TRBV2	TGTGCCAGCAGCTCCGGTCGGGGGAACACTGAAGCTTTCTTT	CASSSGRGNTEAFF
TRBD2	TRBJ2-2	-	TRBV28	TGTGCCAGCAGGAGTAGGACTAGCGGATACACCGGGGAGCTGTTTTTT	CASRSRTSGYTGELFF
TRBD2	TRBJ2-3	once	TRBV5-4	TGTGCCAGCAGCCGTTCTAGCGGGGGGCGGGATACGCAGTATTTT	CASSRSSGGRDTQYF